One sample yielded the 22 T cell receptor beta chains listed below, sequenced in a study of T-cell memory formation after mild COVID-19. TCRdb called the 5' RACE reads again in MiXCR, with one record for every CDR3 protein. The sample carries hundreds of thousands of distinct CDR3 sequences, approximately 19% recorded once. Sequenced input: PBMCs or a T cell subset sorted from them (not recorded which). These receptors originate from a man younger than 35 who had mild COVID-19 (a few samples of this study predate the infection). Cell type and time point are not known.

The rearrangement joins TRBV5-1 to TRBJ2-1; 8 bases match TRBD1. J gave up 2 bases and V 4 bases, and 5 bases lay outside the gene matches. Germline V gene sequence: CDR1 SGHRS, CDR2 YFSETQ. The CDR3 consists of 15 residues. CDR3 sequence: CASSAGGFTYNEQFF. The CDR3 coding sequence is TGCGCCAGCAGCGCAGGGGGCTTCACCTACAATGAGCAGTTCTTC.

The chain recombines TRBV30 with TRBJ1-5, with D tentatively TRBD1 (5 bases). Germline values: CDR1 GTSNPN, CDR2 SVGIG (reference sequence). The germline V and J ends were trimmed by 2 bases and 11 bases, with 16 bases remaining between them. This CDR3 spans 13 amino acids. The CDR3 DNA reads TGTGCCTGGAGTACAGGCACCGGGGAGGCCCAGCATTTT. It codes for CAWSTGTGEAQHF. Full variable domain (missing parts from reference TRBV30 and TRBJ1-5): SQTIHQWPATLVQPVGSPLSLECTVEGTSNPNLYWYRQAAGRGLQLLFYSVGIGQISSEVPQNLSASRPQDRQFILSSKKLLLSDSGFYLCAWSTGTGEAQHFGDGTRLSIL.

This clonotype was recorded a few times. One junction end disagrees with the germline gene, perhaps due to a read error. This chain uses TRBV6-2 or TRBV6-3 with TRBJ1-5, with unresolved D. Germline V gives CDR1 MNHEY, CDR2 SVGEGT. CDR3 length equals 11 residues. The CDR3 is CASSYSADLYF. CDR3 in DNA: TGTGCCAGCAGTTACTCGGCAGATTTGTATTTT.

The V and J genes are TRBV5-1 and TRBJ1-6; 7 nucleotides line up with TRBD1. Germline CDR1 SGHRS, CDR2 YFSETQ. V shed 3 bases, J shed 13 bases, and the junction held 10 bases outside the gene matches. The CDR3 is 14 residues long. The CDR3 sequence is CASSSRDSSGPLHF. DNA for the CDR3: TGCGCCAGCAGCTCCCGGGACAGTTCGGGGCCCCTCCACTTT.

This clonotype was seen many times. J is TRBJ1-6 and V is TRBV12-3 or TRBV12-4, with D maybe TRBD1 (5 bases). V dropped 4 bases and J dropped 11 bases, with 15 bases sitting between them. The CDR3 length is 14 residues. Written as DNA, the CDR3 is TGTGCCAGCAGTTCACTCCTCAGGGTTGCACCCCTCCACTTT. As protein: CASSSLLRVAPLHF.

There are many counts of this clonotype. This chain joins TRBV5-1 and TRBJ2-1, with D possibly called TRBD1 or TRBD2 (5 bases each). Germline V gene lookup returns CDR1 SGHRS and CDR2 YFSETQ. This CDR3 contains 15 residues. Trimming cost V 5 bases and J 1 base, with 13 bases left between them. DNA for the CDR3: TGCGCCAGCAGACCCGGGACCGCGTCCTACAATGAGCAGTTCTTC. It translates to CASRPGTASYNEQFF.

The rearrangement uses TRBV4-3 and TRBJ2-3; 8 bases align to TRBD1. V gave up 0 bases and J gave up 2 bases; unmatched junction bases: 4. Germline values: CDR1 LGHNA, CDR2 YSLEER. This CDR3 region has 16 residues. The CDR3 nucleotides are TGCGCCAGCAGCCAAGAGACAGGGGCCTACACAGATACGCAGTATTTT. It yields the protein CASSQETGAYTDTQYF.

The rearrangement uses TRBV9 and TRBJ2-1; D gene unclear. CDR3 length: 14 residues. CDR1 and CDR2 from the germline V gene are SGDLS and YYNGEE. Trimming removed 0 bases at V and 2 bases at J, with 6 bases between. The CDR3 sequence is CASSVELPYNEQFF. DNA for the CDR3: TGTGCCAGCAGCGTAGAACTGCCCTACAATGAGCAGTTCTTC.

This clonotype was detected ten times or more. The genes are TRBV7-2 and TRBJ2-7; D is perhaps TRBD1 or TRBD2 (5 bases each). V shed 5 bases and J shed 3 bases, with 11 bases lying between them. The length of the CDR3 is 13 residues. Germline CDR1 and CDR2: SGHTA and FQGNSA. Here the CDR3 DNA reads TGTGCCAGCAGCCCGGGGCCCCTCTACGAGCAGTACGTC. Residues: CASSPGPLYEQYV.

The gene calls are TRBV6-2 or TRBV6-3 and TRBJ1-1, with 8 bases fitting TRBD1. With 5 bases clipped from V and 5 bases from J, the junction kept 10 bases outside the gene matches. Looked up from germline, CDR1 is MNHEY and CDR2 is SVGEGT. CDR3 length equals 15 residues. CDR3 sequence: CASSRPRQGSTEAFF. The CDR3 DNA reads TGTGCCAGCAGTCGGCCTCGACAGGGGTCAACTGAAGCTTTCTTT.

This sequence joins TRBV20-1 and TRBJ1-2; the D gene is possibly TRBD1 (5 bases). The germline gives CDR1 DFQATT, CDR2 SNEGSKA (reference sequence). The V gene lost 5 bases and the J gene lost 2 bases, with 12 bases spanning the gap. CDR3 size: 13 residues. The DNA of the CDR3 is TGCAGTGCTTTGGACACCACCAACTATGGCTACACCTTC. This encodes CSALDTTNYGYTF.

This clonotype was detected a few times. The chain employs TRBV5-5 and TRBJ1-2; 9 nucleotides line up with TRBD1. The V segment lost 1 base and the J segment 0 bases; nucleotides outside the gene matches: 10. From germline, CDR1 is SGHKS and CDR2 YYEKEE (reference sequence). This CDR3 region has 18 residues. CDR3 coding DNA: TGTGCCAGCAGCTTGCCTCTTAGGACAGGGGAGTCTAACTATGGCTACACCTTC. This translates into CASSLPLRTGESNYGYTF.

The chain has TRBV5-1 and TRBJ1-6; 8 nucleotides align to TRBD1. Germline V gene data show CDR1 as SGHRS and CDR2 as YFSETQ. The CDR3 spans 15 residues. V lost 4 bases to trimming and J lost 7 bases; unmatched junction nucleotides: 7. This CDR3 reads CASSAPDRENSPLHF. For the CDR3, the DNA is TGCGCCAGCAGCGCACCGGACAGGGAAAATTCACCCCTCCACTTT.

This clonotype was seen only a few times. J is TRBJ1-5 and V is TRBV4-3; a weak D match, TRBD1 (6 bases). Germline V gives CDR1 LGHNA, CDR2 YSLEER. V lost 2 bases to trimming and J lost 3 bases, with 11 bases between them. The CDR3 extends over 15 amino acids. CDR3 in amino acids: CASSQQTGSNQPQHF. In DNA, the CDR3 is TGCGCCAGCAGCCAACAAACAGGGTCCAATCAGCCCCAGCATTTT.

The CDR3 sequence is CASSLSLTGSETQYF. In DNA form, the CDR3 reads TGTGCCAGCAGTTTATCCCTAACAGGGAGCGAGACCCAGTACTTC. This sequence joins TRBV27 and TRBJ2-5; tentatively, D is TRBD1 (6 bases). Looked up from germline, CDR1 is MNHEY and CDR2 is SMNVEV (reference sequence). Between the trimmed V and J ends, which lost 0 bases and 5 bases, there was a span of 13 bases. The CDR3 has 15 residues.

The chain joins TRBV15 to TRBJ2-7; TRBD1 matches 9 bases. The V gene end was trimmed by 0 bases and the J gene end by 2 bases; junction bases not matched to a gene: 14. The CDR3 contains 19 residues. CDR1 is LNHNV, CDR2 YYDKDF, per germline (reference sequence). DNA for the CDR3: TGTGCCACCAGCAGAGATCGGGGTTTCTACAGGGGGCCCCCCTACGAGCAGTACTTC. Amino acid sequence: CATSRDRGFYRGPPYEQYF.

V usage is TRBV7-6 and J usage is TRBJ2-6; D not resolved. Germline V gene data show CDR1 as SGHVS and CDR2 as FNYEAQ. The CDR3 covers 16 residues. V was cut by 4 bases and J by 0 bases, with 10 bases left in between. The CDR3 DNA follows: TGTGCCAGCAGCTCCCCGTGGAGCTCTGGGGCCAACGTCCTGACTTTC. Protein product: CASSSPWSSGANVLTF. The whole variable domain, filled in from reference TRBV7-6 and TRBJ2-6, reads GAGVSQSPRYKVTKRGQDVALRCDPISGHVSLYWYRQALGQGPEFLTYFNYEAQQDKSGLPNDRFSAERPEGSISTLTIQRTEQRDSAMYRCASSSPWSSGANVLTFGAGSRLTVL.

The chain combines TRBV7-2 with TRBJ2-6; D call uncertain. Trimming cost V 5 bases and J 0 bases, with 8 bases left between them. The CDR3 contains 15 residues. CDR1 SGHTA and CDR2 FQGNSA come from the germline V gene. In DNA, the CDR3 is TGTGCCAGCAGCCCCTGGCTCTCTGGGGCCAACGTCCTGACTTTC. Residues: CASSPWLSGANVLTF.

The CDR3 DNA reads TGTGCCAGCAGCTGGGGACAGGGAAAGGTTAGGGGCACTGAAGCTTTCTTT. Residues: CASSWGQGKVRGTEAFF. The V call is TRBV5-4, the J call TRBJ1-1; 9 bases line up with TRBD1. In germline, CDR1 is SGHNT, CDR2 YYREEE (reference sequence). V trimming: 3 bases; J trimming: 4 bases; junction bases outside the gene matches: 13. This CDR3 spans 17 amino acids. The complete variable domain, with remaining parts taken from reference TRBV5-4 and TRBJ1-1, reads ETGVTQSPTHLIKTRGQQVTLRCSSQSGHNTVSWYQQALGQGPQFIFQYYREEENGRGNFPPRFSGLQFPNYSSELNVNALELDDSALYLCASSWGQGKVRGTEAFFGQGTRLTVV.

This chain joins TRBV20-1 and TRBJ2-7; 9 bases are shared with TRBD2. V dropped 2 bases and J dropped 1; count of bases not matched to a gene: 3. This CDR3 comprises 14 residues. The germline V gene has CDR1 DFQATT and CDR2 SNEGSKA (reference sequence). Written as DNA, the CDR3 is TGCAGTGCTAGACTAGCGGGGTATTCCTACGAGCAGTACTTC. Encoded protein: CSARLAGYSYEQYF.

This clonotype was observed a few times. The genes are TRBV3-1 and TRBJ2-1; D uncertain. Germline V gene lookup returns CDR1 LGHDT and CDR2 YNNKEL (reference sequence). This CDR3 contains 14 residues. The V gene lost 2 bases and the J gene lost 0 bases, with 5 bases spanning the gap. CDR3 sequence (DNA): TGTGCCAGCAGCCAACGAGACTCCTACAATGAGCAGTTCTTC. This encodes CASSQRDSYNEQFF.

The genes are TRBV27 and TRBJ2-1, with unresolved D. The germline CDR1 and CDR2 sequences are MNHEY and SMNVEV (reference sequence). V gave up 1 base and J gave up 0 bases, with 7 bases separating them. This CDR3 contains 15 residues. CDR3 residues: CASSLFVSSYNEQFF. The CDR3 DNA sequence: TGTGCCAGCAGTTTATTCGTGAGCTCCTACAATGAGCAGTTCTTC.